Detailed here is one TCR beta chain. The antigen remains undetermined. Germline assignment: CDR1 SNHLY and CDR2 FYNNEI. This CDR3 has 11 amino acids. Trimming removed 4 bases from V and 7 bases from J, with 8 bases in between. Some 30,000 T cell genomes, or 200 to 250 ng DNA, went into the sorted-subset replicate PCRs. Here immunoSEQ multiplex PCR was the method, and the copy in TCRdb shows in-frame clones only, minus some. The profile shows just under 350,000 clones, roughly 70% of them singletons. The data derive from a study of shared clonotypes between healthy human individuals. Study outcomes and limitations: When naive CD4 clonotypes were compared across several donors, 4% to 5.5% were shared.

This sequence joins TRBV2 and TRBJ2-7; D is undetermined. This clonotype was sampled from a man between 25 and 39 years old in good health. Sequencing input: memory CD4+ T cells sorted from blood. Subset denoted: CD45RA-negative fraction. As DNA, the CDR3 is TGTGCCAGCAGTGGGCCCCTTGAGCAGTACTTC. Amino acid sequence: CASSGPLEQYF.